The 6 T cell receptor beta chains below were found in one sample sequenced in a study of blood T cells in healthy people across ages (dated by TCRdb to the mid-2010s). Library construction relied on 5' RACE. Data came from an Illumina HiSeq 2500. A second about 7 to 12 cycle PCR used a sample-barcoded 5' primer and a J-beta primer mix. TCRdb itself trimmed the public reads at Q25 with fastp, ran MiXCR and retained productive beta chains. Every CDR3 protein is listed once, alongside the most common genes and DNA of its rows. For this sample there are 800,000 to 950,000 distinct CDR3 sequences; almost 30% appear just once. Roughly a tenth of the sample is held by the ten biggest clonotypes. These same data were also listed under a study on T cells of mothers and their children.

The sequenced sample consisted of blood. These receptors were collected from a woman in her 40s in good health.

The CDR3 is CSVADRLYQETQYF. In DNA, the CDR3 is TGCAGCGTCGCGGACAGGCTGTACCAAGAGACCCAGTACTTC. V usage is TRBV29-1 and J usage is TRBJ2-5; 7 nucleotides match TRBD1. The germline CDR1 and CDR2 sequences are SQVTM and ANQGSEA. V gave up 6 bases and J gave up 0 bases; unmatched junction bases: 7. The CDR3 consists of 14 residues.

This clonotype appeared a few times. The chain carries TRBV3-1 and TRBJ1-2; 8 nucleotides agree with TRBD1. J gave up 2 bases and V 1 base, and 6 bases lay outside the gene matches. Germline values: CDR1 LGHDT, CDR2 YNNKEL (reference sequence). This CDR3 comprises 16 residues. The CDR3 sequence is CASSQVLTGGNYGYTF. DNA of the CDR3: TGTGCCAGCAGCCAAGTTCTCACAGGGGGAAACTATGGCTACACCTTC.

Only a few counts were recorded for this clonotype. The chain carries TRBV29-1 and TRBJ1-1; no clear D gene. CDR3 length: 13 residues. CDR1 and CDR2 (germline): SQVTM, ANQGSEA. V was pared by 5 bases and J by 3 bases, with 13 bases between. This CDR3 reads CSVRVQRDTEAFF. As DNA, the CDR3 is TGCAGCGTTAGAGTCCAGAGGGACACTGAAGCTTTCTTT.

This clonotype was counted between two and nine times. This chain joins TRBV7-6 and TRBJ2-5; D unclear. Germline CDR1 SGHVS, CDR2 FNYEAQ. The CDR3 loop spans 15 amino acids. The V end lost 1 base, the J end lost 1 base, and 10 bases lay between the germline ends. Written as DNA, the CDR3 is TGTGCCAGCAGCTTAGTAGGGCAGCCCCAAGAGACCCAGTACTTC. Translated: CASSLVGQPQETQYF. The full variable domain, in which reference TRBV7-6 and TRBJ2-5 provide the parts outside the CDR3, is GAGVSQSPRYKVTKRGQDVALRCDPISGHVSLYWYRQALGQGPEFLTYFNYEAQQDKSGLPNDRFSAERPEGSISTLTIQRTEQRDSAMYRCASSLVGQPQETQYFGPGTRLLVL.

This clonotype showed up just a few times. The V gene is TRBV4-3, the J gene TRBJ1-2, with D perhaps matching TRBD1 (5 bases). The V and J ends lost 0 bases and 4 bases respectively, with 9 bases between them. This CDR3 spans 14 amino acids. Germline V gene lookup returns CDR1 LGHNA and CDR2 YSLEER. The CDR3 region is CASSQDTGTYGYTF. In nucleotides, the CDR3 is TGCGCCAGCAGCCAAGATACAGGCACCTATGGCTACACCTTC.

This clonotype was seen more than once but under ten times. The gene calls are TRBV28 and TRBJ2-1; 8 bases map to TRBD2. Germline trimming cut 5 bases from V and 8 bases from J; bases unmatched to any gene: 11. From germline, CDR1 is MDHEN and CDR2 SYDVKM. The CDR3 is made up of 15 amino acids. This chain's CDR3 is CASSIGGAGLDEQFF. DNA for the CDR3: TGTGCCAGCAGTATCGGGGGGGCGGGCCTTGATGAGCAGTTCTTC.